The rows below give T cell receptor beta chains drawn from one sample of a study of T-cell reconstitution after alpha-beta-depleted transplantation in children. TCRdb analysed the PCR reads with MiXCR anew, one entry per CDR3 protein. The profile shows some 520,000 distinct CDR3 sequences, about 33% of them singletons. Sequencing used PBMCs from the stem cell graft donor, obtained from the stem cell graft. The receptors were gathered from a human donor who donated a stem cell graft to a child with aplastic anemia. The conserved cysteine and the conserved F or W are not part of the CDR3 here. Some rows mark clone size as missing; the rest say once, few, many or name a class of expanded clone.

V gene | clone size | CDR3 protein
TRBV4-3 | . | ASSLVYIEGPSNYGYT
TRBV5-1 | . | ASSFDRGTDTQY
TRBV4-3 | . | ASSQDSGAAVAKNIQY
TRBV20-1 | . | SARALNEAF
TRBV30 | . | AWRWDTEAF
TRBV24-1 | . | ATSDLSGGRADTQY
TRBV12-3/TRBV12-4 | . | ASSFGDRTHYGYT
TRBV7-9 | . | ASSPRTSGSINEQF
TRBV12-3/TRBV12-4 | . | ASTLVAGGFHNEQF
TRBV28 | . | ASSHRTLSTDTQY
TRBV29-1 | few | SVAGPAHDIQY
TRBV12-3/TRBV12-4 | . | ASSPGPVNVWLF
TRBV10-3 | once | APRTGWRSNQPQH
TRBV30 | . | AWSSGANQPQH
TRBV7-9 | . | ASSTMLTGRVHEQY
TRBV7-3 | . | ASSIRGGQPQH
TRBV7-9 | . | ASTSQGDYT
TRBV19 | few | ASSKEDASIYNEQF
TRBV5-1 | . | ASSSAAGAEQEQF
TRBV20-1 | . | SARPLGLAAQETQY
TRBV20-1 | . | SASREPHEQY
TRBV7-2 | . | ASSPRHTGEQY
TRBV9 | few | ASSVDVGQPGRYGYT
TRBV7-2 | . | ASTRSHTQY
TRBV10-3 | . | AISVSSGTSQETQY
TRBV29-1 | few | TFFWVGMNTEAF
TRBV24-1 | few | ATGTSNEQF
TRBV20-1 | . | SAEDRGSGYT
TRBV12-3/TRBV12-4 | . | ASSFDQGFWVGEQF
TRBV7-2 | . | ASSGGRASGRSEQF
TRBV11-3 | few | ASSLVYGNTEAF
TRBV4-2 | . | ASSQEHRENSPLH
TRBV7-2 | . | ASSQGGATQY
TRBV4-3 | few | ASSQAIGTGYYEQY
TRBV29-1 | few | SAGGGGSSYEQY
TRBV6-2/TRBV6-3 | . | ASSYSSSQSAF
TRBV5-1 | once | ASSLAGTGILSGANVLT
TRBV15 | . | ATSRSTGNNYGYT
TRBV29-1 | few | SVAPEEQF
TRBV20-1 | few | SAGGAGVWNEQF
TRBV7-2 | few | ASSPLTGLTEAF
TRBV6-2/TRBV6-3 | . | ASSSGGSEAF
TRBV7-2 | . | ASSPEANQPQH
TRBV29-1 | few | SVEDLGQGNTEAF
TRBV11-2 | . | ASSLGWDEQY
TRBV7-2 | few | ASSYQGSFADTQY
TRBV5-5 | . | ASSLIGTAGKYEQY
TRBV20-1 | many | SALGLANTGELF
TRBV5-1 | . | ASRGSIKGTEAF
TRBV5-1 | . | ASSPGSLEETQY
TRBV5-1 | . | ASSSGGGIQETQY
TRBV27 | . | ASSPLGSGNTIY
TRBV20-1 | . | SAYPDTEAF
TRBV5-1 | . | ASSLVVTGGMHGYT